This note documents a single T cell receptor (beta chain) sequence. The antigen is undetermined. The sample belongs to a study of cytomegalovirus exposure and HLA in healthy donors. Findings and caveats of the study: The study recorded 150 to 200 TCR beta chains that were cytomegalovirus-associated. In vitro confirmation showed three CMV-associated chains to be CMV antigen specific.

The primer mix had 60 Vbeta and 13 Jbeta primers. TCRdb's table, derived via immunoSEQ multiplex PCR, lists solely in-frame clones and lacks some. The sample carries 140,000 to 150,000 clones, around 80% recorded once. The sequenced material came from PBMCs. The TCR was taken from a female donor in good health and CMV-seronegative.

The DNA of the CDR3 is TGTGCCAGCAGTCAGATCCTGGATTCACCCCTCCACTTT. It yields the protein CASSQILDSPLHF. The chain has TRBV6-6 and TRBJ1-6; D not certain. Trimming pared 5 bases from V and 8 bases from J, leaving 10 bases between. Germline V gene data show CDR1 as MNHNY and CDR2 as SVGAGI (reference sequence). This CDR3 has 13 amino acids.